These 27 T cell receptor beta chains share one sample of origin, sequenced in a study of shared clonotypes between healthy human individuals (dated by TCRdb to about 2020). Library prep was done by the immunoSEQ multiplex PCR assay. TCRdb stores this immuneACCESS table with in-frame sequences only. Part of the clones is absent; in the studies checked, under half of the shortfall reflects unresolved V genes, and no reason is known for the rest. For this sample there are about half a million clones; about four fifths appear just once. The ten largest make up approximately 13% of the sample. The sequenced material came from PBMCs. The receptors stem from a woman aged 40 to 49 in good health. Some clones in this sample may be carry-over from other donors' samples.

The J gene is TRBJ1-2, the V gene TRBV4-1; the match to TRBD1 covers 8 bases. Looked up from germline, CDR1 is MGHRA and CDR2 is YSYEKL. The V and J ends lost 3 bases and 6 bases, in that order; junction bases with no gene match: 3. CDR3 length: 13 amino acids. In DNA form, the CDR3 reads TGCGCCAGCAGCCAGCCGACAGGGGATGGCTACACCTTC. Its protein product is CASSQPTGDGYTF.

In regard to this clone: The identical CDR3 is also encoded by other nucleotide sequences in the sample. As DNA, the CDR3 is TGTGCCAGCAGCCTACGGCCCTACGAGCAGTACTTC. Its translation: CASSLRPYEQYF. The rearrangement links TRBV5-6 to TRBJ2-7; D gene unclear. Germline CDR1 is SGHDT and CDR2 is YYEEEE. The CDR3 is made up of 12 amino acids. Trimming left V 4 bases short and J 2 bases short, with 7 bases between.

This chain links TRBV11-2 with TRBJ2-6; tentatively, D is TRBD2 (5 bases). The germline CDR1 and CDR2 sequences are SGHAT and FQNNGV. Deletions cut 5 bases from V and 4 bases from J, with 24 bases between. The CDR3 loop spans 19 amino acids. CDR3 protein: CASSLPRDKGTSGANVLTF. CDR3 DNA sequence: TGTGCCAGCAGCCTCCCCCGGGATAAGGGTACCTCCGGGGCCAACGTCCTGACTTTC.

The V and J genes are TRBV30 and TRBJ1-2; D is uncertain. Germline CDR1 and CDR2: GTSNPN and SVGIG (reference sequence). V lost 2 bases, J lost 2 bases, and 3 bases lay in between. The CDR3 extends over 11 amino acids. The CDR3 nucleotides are TGTGCCTGGAGTAGGAACTATGGCTACACCTTC. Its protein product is CAWSRNYGYTF.

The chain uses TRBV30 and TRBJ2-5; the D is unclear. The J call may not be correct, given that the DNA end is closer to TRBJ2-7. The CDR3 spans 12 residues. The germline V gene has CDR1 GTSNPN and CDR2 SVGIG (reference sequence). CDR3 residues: CAWSIGRVEQYF. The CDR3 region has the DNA TGTGCCTGGAGTATCGGACGGGTCGAGCAGTACTTC.

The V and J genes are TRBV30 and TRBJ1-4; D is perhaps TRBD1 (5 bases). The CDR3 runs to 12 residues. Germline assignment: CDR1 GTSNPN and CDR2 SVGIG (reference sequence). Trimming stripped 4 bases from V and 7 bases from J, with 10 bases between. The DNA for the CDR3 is TGTGCCTGGACCGACAGTTCTGAAAAACTGTTTTTT. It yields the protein CAWTDSSEKLFF. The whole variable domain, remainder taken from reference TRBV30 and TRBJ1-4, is SQTIHQWPATLVQPVGSPLSLECTVEGTSNPNLYWYRQAAGRGLQLLFYSVGIGQISSEVPQNLSASRPQDRQFILSSKKLLLSDSGFYLCAWTDSSEKLFFGSGTQLSVL.

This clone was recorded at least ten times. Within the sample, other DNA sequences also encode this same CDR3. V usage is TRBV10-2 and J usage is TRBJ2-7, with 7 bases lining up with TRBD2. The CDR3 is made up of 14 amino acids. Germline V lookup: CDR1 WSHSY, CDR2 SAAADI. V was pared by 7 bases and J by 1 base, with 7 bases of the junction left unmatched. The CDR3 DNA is TGCGCCAGCATCCCGGGACTAACGTCCTACGAGCAGTACTTC. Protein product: CASIPGLTSYEQYF.

The CDR3 spells CASSIGGTISQETQYF. The CDR3 coding sequence is TGTGCCAGTAGTATAGGTGGGACTATCTCCCAAGAGACCCAGTACTTC. This rearrangement joins TRBV19 to TRBJ2-5; 7 bases are shared with TRBD2. The junction had 6 bases not matched to a gene; V was cut back by 1 base and J by 1 base. CDR1 is LNHDA and CDR2 is SQIVND in the germline V gene (reference sequence). The CDR3 loop spans 16 amino acids. The full variable domain, its missing parts supplied by reference TRBV19 and TRBJ2-5, is DGGITQSPKYLFRKEGQNVTLSCEQNLNHDAMYWYRQDPGQGLRLIYYSQIVNDFQKGDIAEGYSVSREKKESFPLTVTSAQKNPTAFYLCASSIGGTISQETQYFGPGTRLLVL.

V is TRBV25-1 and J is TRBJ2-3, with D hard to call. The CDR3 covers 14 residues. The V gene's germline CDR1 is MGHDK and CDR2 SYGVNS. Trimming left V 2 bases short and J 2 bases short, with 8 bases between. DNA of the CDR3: TGTGCCAGCAGTGAACCGCACCACACAGATACGCAGTATTTT. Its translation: CASSEPHHTDTQYF.

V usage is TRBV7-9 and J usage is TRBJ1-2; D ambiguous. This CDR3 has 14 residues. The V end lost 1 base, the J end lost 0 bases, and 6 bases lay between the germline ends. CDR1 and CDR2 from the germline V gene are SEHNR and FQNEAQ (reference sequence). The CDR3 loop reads CASSLGKTNYGYTF. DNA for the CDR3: TGTGCCAGCAGCTTAGGGAAGACTAACTATGGCTACACCTTC.

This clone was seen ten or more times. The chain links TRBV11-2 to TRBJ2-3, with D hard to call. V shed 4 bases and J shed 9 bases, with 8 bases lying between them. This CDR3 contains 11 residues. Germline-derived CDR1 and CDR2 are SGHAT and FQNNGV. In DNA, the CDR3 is TGTGCCAGCAGCTCCTCACAAACGCAGTATTTT. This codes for CASSSSQTQYF.

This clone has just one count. CDR3 nucleotides: TGTGCCAGCAGTTCCTCGGGCTCCTACAATGAGCAGTTCTTC. This codes for CASSSSGSYNEQFF. V is TRBV27 and J is TRBJ2-1; D gene ambiguous. CDR1 MNHEY and CDR2 SMNVEV come from the germline V gene (reference sequence). V lost 4 bases to trimming and J lost 0 bases, with 7 bases between them. CDR3 length: 14 amino acids.

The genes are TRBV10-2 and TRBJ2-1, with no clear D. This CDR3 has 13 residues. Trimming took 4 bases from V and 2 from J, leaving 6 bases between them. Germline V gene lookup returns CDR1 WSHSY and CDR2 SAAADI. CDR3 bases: TGCGCCAGCAGTGCGCAGGCCTACAATGAGCAGTTCTTC. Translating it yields CASSAQAYNEQFF.

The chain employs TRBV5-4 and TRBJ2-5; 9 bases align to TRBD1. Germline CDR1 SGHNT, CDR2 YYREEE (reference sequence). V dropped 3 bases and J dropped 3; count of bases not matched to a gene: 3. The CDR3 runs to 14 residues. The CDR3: CASSWGQGEETQYF. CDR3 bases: TGTGCCAGCAGCTGGGGACAGGGAGAAGAGACCCAGTACTTC.

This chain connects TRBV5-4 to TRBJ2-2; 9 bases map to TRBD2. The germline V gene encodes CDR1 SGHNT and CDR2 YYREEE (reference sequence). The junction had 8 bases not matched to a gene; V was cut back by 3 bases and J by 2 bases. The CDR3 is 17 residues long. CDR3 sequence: CASSSPTSGRNTGELFF. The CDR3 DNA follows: TGTGCCAGCAGCTCGCCGACTAGCGGCAGAAACACCGGGGAGCTGTTTTTT.

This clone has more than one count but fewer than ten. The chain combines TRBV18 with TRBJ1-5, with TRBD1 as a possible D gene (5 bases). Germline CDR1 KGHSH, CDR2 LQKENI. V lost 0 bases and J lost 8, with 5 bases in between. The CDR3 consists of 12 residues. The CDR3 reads CASSPPGEPQHF. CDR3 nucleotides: TGTGCCAGCTCACCACCAGGGGAGCCCCAGCATTTT.

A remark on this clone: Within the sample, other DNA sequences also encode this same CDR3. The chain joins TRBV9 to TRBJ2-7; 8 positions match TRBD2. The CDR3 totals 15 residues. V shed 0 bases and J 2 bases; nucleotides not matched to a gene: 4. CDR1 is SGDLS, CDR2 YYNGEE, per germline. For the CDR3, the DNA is TGTGCCAGCAGCGTAGAGGCGGGAGGACCCTACGAGCAGTACTTC. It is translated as CASSVEAGGPYEQYF.

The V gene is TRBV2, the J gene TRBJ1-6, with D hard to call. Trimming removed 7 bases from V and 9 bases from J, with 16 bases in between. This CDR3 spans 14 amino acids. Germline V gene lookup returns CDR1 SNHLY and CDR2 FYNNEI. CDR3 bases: TGTGCCAGCATGTCAAGGGTGTCAGGTTCACCCCTCCACTTT. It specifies CASMSRVSGSPLHF.

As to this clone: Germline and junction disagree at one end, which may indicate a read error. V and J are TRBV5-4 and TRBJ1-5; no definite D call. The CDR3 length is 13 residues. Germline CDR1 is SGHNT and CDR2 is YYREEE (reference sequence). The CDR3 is CASSWAGNEPQHF. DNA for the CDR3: TGTGCCAGCAGCTGGGCGGGCAATGAGCCCCAGCATTTT.

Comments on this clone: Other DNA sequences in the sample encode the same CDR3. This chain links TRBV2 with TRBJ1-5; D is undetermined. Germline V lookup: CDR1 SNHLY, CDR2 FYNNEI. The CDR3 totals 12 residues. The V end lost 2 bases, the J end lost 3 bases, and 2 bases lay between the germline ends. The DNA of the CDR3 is TGTGCCAGCAGTGAATCCAATCAGCCCCAGCATTTT. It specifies CASSESNQPQHF.

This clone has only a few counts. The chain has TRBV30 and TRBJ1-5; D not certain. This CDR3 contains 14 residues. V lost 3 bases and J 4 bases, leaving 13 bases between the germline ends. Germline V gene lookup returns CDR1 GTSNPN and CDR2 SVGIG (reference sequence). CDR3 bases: TGTGCCTGGAGAAGGTTGGCGGAGAATCAGCCCCAGCATTTT. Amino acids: CAWRRLAENQPQHF.

CDR3 coding DNA: TGCGCCAGCAGCTTTGGGAGGGGCTCCTACAATGAGCAGTTCTTC. Residues: CASSFGRGSYNEQFF. The rearrangement joins TRBV5-1 to TRBJ2-1; 7 nucleotides match TRBD2. The trim removed 2 bases at V and 0 bases at J, leaving 2 bases unmatched. Germline CDR1 reads SGHRS; CDR2 reads YFSETQ. The CDR3 is made up of 15 amino acids.

Here the CDR3 DNA reads TGTGCCAGCAGCCAAGAGGGACGGTCATTCAATGAGCAGTTCTTC. Translated: CASSQEGRSFNEQFF. The chain couples TRBV4-2 to TRBJ2-1, with D possibly being TRBD1 or TRBD2 (5 bases each). Trimming took 0 bases from V and 6 from J, leaving 12 bases between them. Germline V CDR1 and CDR2: LGHNA, YNFKEQ. The CDR3 is 15 residues long.

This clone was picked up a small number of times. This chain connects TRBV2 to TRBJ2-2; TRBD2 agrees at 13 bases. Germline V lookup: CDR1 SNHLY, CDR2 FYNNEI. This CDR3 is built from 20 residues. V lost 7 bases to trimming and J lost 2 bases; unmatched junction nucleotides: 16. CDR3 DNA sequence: TGTGCCAGCACCTACCCCTTTTCCACTAGCGGGAGGGATAACACCGGGGAGCTGTTTTTT. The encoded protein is CASTYPFSTSGRDNTGELFF.

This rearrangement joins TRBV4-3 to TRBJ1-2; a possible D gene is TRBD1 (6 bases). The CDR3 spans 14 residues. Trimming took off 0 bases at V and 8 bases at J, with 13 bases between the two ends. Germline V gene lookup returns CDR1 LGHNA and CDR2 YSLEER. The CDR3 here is CASSQDHRDGGYTF. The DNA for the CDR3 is TGCGCCAGCAGCCAAGATCACAGGGATGGAGGCTACACCTTC.

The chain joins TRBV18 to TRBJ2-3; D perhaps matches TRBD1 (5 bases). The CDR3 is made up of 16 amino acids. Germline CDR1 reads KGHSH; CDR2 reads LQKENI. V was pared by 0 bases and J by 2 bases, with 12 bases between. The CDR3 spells CASSPPGRRPTDTQYF. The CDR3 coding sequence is TGTGCCAGCTCACCACCGGGGCGGAGACCCACAGATACGCAGTATTTT.

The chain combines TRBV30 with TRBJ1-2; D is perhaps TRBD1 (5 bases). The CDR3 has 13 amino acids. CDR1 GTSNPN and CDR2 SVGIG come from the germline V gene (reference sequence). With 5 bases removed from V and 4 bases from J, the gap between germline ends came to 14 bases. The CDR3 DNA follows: TGTGCCTGGGACTCGCGGAGGGGCTATGGCTACACCTTC. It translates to CAWDSRRGYGYTF.